This T cell receptor (beta chain) stems from a study of cytomegalovirus exposure and HLA in healthy donors. Study-wide background: In an early release, HLA-typed donors contributed about 79 million unique TCR sequences.

V shed 11 bases and J 4 bases; nucleotides not matched to a gene: 7. CDR3 length equals 13 residues. CDR1 is MNHEY and CDR2 is SVGAGI in the germline V gene. With regard to this clone: Its matching antigen is unknown.

Overall study findings and caveats: Later on, a genetic analysis was performed. It linked a missense variant in DCLRE1C with V- and J-gene trimming of TCR beta. A few of the chains that were CMV-associated were confirmed in vitro to be specific for CMV antigens.

The PCR had 60 Vbeta and 13 Jbeta primers. TCRdb keeps only in-frame clones here, not all; method: immunoSEQ multiplex PCR. Among under 200,000 clones listed, around 77% were seen once. The sequenced sample was PBMCs. This rearrangement joins TRBV6-5 to TRBJ1-5, with 8 bases identical to TRBD1. The source of this sequence is a woman aged 45-65 years in good health and CMV-seropositive. Here the CDR3 DNA reads TGTGCCGGAAGGACAGGGAGGAATCAGCCCCAGCATTTT. Translation: CAGRTGRNQPQHF.